Detailed here is one T cell receptor (beta chain). Its antigen is unknown. Base qualities are not recorded, but no much larger clone differs from it by a single base. RNA was extracted using the RNeasy kit, and about 0.45 to 1 ug of the RNA was reverse transcribed with random hexamers. The immunoSEQ multiplex PCR assay, covering 54 Vbeta and 13 Jbeta segments, was used to amplify TCR beta CDR3 regions. PCR amplification bias was corrected by using a synthetic template baseline for primer optimization and computational correction. Processing in the source paper ran as follows. Reads were annotated to V, D and J genes according to IMGT and were analyzed with immunoSEQ Analyzer, with only productive sequences retained. Clonality was computed as one minus Shannon entropy normalized by log2 of the number of productive unique sequences. For each patient and control, public and private clones were evaluated within the 100 most prevalent clones. Clones were defined as Susac-specific when absent from the healthy and MS cohorts, from about a thousand published viral clones and from other ImmuneACCESS disease sequences. TCRdb redid the processing of the public reads, applying fastp at Q25 and MiXCR, and retained in-frame beta chains. Each entry is one CDR3 protein sequence, shown with its most common DNA and genes. The authors' filters were not applied to this entry. The sample table records 150,000 to 200,000 distinct CDR3 sequences; over 85% of these occur just once. The ten biggest clones cover around 0.13% of the sample.

Peripheral blood CD8+ and CD4+ T cells from healthy donors, Susac syndrome patients and multiple sclerosis patients were profiled by high-throughput TCR beta sequencing. Healthy donors were age- and sex-matched controls. Bulk CD8+ and CD4+ T cells were purified magnetically by negative isolation, whereas CD8+ TEMRA cells were enriched by FACS. Blood was drawn into EDTA tubes, processed within 24 hours, and PBMCs were isolated by density gradient centrifugation. PBMCs intended for TCR sequencing were frozen in liquid nitrogen and were later thawed in a 37 degrees C water bath. The sorted or isolated CD4+, CD8+ and CD8+ TEMRA cells reached a purity of at least 90%. The sample originates from a study of CD8 T cells in Susac syndrome (dated by TCRdb to the late 2010s). About the investigation overall: Whether CD8+ T cell activation and differentiation in Susac syndrome was antigen driven was tested using repertoire sequencing. What the research found in general, with its limitations: The TCR sequencing and HLA analysis was acknowledged to have included a relatively small number of individuals.

The source material was CD4+ T cells from PBMCs. This TCR was sampled from a human donor in good health.

CDR3 loop: CASSQVPGDTQYF. In nucleotides, the sequence is TGCGCCAGCAGCCAAGTGCCCGGCGATACGCAGTATTTT. The V and J segments used are TRBV4-1 and TRBJ2-3, with the identity of the D gene unclear. From a lookup of the germline V gene, CDR1 and CDR2 are MGHRA and YSYEKL. Its CDR3 holds 13 amino acids, cysteine through phenylalanine. Only CDR3 DNA is held: 39 bases, read in frame from base 1. V is shortened by 1 base, J by 6 bases, and the region joining them spans 8 bases.